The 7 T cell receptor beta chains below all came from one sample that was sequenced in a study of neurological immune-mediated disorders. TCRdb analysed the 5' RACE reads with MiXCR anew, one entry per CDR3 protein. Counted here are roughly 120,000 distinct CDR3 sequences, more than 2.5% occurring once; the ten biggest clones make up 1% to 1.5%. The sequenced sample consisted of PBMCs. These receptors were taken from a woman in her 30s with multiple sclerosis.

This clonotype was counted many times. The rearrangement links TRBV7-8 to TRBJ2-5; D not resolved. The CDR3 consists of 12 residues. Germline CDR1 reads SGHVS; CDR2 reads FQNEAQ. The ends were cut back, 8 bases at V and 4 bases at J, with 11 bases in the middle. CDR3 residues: CASHGVGETQYF. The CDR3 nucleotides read TGTGCCAGCCACGGAGTTGGAGAGACCCAGTACTTC.

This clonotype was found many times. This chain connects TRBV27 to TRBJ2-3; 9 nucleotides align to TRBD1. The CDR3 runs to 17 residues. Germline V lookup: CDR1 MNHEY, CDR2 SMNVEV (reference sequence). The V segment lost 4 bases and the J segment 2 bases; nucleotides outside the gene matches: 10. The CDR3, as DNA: TGTGCCAGCAGTTCTAAACCCGGGACAGGGCCCACAGATACGCAGTATTTT. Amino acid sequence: CASSSKPGTGPTDTQYF.

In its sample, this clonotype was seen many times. The CDR3 reads CASSLEVKGQGTEAFF. Here the CDR3 DNA reads TGTGCCAGCAGCTTGGAGGTGAAGGGCCAGGGCACTGAAGCTTTCTTT. This chain links TRBV5-6 with TRBJ1-1; D might be TRBD1 (5 bases). The germline V and J ends were trimmed by 0 bases and 4 bases, with 16 bases remaining between them. This CDR3 region has 16 residues. Germline CDR1 is SGHDT and CDR2 is YYEEEE.

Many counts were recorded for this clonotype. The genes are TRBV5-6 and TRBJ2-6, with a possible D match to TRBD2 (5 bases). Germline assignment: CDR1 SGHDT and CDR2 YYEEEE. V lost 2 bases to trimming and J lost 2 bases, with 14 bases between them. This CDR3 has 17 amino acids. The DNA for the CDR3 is TGTGCCAGCAGCTTCCCTCGGGGTTGGGCTGGGGCCAACGTCCTGACTTTC. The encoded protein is CASSFPRGWAGANVLTF.

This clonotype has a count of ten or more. CDR3 nucleotide sequence: TGTGCCACCTCACAGGAATCCAATCAGCCCCAGCATTTT. Protein product: CATSQESNQPQHF. This chain uses TRBV19 with TRBJ1-5, with D tentatively TRBD1 (5 bases). V lost 10 bases, J lost 3 bases, and 13 bases lay in between. Germline V gene lookup returns CDR1 LNHDA and CDR2 SQIVND (reference sequence). The CDR3 totals 13 residues. Full variable domain (rest looked up from reference TRBV19 and TRBJ1-5): DGGITQSPKYLFRKEGQNVTLSCEQNLNHDAMYWYRQDPGQGLRLIYYSQIVNDFQKGDIAEGYSVSREKKESFPLTVTSAQKNPTAFYLCATSQESNQPQHFGDGTRLSIL.

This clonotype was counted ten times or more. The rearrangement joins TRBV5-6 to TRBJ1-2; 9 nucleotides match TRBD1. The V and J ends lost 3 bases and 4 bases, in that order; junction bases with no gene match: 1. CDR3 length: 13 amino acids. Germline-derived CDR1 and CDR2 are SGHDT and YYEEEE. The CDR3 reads CASSSGQGYGYTF. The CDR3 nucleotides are TGTGCCAGCAGCTCGGGACAGGGCTATGGCTACACCTTC. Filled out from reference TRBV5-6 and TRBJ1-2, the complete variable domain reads DAGVTQSPTHLIKTRGQQVTLRCSPKSGHDTVSWYQQALGQGPQFIFQYYEEEERQRGNFPDRFSGHQFPNYSSELNVNALLLGDSALYLCASSSGQGYGYTFGSGTRLTVV.

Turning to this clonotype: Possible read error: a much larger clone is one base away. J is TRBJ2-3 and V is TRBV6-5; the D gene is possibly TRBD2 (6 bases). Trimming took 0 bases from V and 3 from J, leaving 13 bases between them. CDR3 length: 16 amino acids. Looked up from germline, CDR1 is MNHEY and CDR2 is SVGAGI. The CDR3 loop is CASSYSGGQDTDTQYF. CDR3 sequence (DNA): TGTGCCAGCAGTTACTCGGGGGGTCAGGATACAGATACGCAGTATTTT.